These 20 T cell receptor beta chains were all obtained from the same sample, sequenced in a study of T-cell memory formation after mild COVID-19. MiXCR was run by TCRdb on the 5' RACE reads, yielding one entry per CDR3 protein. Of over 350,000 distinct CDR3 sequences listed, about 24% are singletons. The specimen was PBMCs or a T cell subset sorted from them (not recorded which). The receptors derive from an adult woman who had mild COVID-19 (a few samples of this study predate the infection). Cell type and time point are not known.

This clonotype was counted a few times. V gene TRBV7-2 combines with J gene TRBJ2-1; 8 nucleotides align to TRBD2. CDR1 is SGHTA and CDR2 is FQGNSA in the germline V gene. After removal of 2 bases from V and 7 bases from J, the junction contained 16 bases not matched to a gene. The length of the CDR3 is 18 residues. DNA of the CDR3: TGTGCCAGCAGCTTAATGGCCGCGTGGCGGGGGGAAGGGAATGAGCAGTTCTTC. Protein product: CASSLMAAWRGEGNEQFF.

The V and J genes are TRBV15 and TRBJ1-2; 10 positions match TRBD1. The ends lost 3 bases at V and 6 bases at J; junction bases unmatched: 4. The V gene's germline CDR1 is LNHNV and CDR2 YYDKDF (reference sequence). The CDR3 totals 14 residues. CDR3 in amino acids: CATSSMGQGHGYTF. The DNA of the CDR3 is TGTGCCACCAGCAGTATGGGACAGGGGCATGGCTACACCTTC.

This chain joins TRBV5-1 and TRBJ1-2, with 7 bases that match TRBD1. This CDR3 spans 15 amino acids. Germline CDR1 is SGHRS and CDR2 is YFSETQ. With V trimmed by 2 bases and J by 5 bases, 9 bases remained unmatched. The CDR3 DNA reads TGCGCCAGCAGCTTACAACAGGGGATAGGGTATGGCTACACCTTC. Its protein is CASSLQQGIGYGYTF.

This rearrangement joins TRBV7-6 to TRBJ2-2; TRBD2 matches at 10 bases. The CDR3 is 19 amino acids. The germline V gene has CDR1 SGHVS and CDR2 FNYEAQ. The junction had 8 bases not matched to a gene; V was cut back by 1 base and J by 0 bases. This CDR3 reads CASSLGDSGGAANTGELFF. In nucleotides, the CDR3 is TGTGCCAGCAGCTTAGGAGACAGCGGGGGGGCCGCGAACACCGGGGAGCTGTTTTTT.

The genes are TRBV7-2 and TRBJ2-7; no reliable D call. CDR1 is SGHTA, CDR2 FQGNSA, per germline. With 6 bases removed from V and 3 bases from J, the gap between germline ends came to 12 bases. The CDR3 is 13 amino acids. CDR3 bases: TGTGCCAGCAGTCCCTGGGGAAACTACGAGCAGTACTTC. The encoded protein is CASSPWGNYEQYF.

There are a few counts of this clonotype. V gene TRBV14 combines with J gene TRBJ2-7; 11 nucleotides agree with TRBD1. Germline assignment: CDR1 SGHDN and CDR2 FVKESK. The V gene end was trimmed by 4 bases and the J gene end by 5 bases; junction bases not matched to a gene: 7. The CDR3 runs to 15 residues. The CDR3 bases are TGTGCCAGCAGCCGACCGGACAGGGGGCTACACGAGCAGTACTTC. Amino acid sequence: CASSRPDRGLHEQYF. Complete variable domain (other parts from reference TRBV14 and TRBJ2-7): EAGVTQFPSHSVIEKGQTVTLRCDPISGHDNLYWYRRVMGKEIKFLLHFVKESKQDESGMPNNRFLAERTGGTYSTLKVQPAELEDSGVYFCASSRPDRGLHEQYFGPGTRLTVT.

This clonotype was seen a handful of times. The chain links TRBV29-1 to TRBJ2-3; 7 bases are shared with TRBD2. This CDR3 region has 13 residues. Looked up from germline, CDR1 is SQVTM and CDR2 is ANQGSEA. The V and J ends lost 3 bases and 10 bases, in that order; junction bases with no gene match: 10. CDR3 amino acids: CSVDLASGLAQYF. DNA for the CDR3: TGCAGCGTTGATTTGGCTAGCGGCCTGGCGCAGTATTTT.

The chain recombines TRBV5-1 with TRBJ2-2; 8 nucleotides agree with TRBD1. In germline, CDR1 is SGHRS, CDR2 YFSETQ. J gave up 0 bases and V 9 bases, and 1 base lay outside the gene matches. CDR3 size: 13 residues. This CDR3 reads CATGGSNTGELFF. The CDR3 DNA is TGCGCCACAGGGGGCTCGAACACCGGGGAGCTGTTTTTT.

Written as DNA, the CDR3 is TGTGCCACCAGTGATTTCCCAGCCGATGGACAGCAGACGTTCAATGAGCAGTTCTTC. It is translated as CATSDFPADGQQTFNEQFF. The chain uses TRBV24-1 and TRBJ2-1; D is perhaps TRBD1 (6 bases). V lost 1 base and J 6 bases, leaving 24 bases between the germline ends. The length of the CDR3 is 19 residues. Germline V gene sequence: CDR1 KGHDR, CDR2 SFDVKD.

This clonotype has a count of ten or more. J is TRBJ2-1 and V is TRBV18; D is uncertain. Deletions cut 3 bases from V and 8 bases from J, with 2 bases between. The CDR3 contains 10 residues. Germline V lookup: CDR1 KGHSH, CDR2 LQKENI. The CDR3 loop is CASSPDEQFF. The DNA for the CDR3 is TGTGCCAGCTCACCGGATGAGCAGTTCTTC.

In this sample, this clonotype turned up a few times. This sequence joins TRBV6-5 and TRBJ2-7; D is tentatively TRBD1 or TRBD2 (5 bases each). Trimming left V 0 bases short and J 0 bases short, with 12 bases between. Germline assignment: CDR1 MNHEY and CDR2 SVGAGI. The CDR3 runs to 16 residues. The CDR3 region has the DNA TGTGCCAGCAGTTACTCGAGTTGGGGGACCTCCTACGAGCAGTACTTC. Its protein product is CASSYSSWGTSYEQYF.

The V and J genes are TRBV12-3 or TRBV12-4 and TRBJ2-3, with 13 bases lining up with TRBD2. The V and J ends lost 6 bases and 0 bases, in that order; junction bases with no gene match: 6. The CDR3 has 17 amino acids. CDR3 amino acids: CASSRRLAGGSTDTQYF. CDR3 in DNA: TGTGCCAGCAGCCGGAGACTAGCGGGAGGTAGCACAGATACGCAGTATTTT.

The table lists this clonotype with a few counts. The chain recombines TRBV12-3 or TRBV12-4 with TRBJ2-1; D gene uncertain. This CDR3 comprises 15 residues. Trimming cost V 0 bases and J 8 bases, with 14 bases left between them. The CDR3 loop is CASSLARSASHEQFF. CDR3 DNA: TGTGCCAGCAGTTTAGCGAGGTCCGCCTCCCATGAGCAGTTCTTC.

The CDR3 sequence is CASSPSTVWEQYF. Written as DNA, the CDR3 is TGTGCCAGCAGTCCCTCGACCGTATGGGAGCAGTACTTC. The chain combines TRBV6-5 with TRBJ2-7; D unclear. The germline CDR1 and CDR2 sequences are MNHEY and SVGAGI. This CDR3 comprises 13 residues. V lost 5 bases, J lost 7 bases, and 15 bases lay in between.

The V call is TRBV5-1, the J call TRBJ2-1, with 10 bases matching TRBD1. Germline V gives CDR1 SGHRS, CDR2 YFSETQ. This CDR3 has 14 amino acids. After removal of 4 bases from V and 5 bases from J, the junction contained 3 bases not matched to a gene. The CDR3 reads CASSTGTGDNEQFF. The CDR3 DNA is TGCGCCAGCAGCACCGGGACAGGGGACAATGAGCAGTTCTTC.

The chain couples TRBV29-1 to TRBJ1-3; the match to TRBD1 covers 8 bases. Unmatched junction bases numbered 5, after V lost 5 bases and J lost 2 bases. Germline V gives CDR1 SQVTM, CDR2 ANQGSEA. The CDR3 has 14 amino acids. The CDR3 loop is CSVTGGQAGNTIYF. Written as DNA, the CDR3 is TGCAGCGTTACAGGGGGACAAGCTGGAAACACCATATATTTT.

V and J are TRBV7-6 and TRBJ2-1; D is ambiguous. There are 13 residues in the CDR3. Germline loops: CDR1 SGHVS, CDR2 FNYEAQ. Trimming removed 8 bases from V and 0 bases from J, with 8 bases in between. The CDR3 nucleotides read TGTGCCAGCGGCAGCCGCTCCTACAATGAGCAGTTCTTC. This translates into CASGSRSYNEQFF.

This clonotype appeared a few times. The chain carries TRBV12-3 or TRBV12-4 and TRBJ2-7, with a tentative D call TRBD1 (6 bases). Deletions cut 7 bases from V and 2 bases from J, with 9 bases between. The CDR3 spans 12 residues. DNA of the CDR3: TGTGCCAGCAAACAGGGAACCTACGAGCAGTACTTC. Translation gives CASKQGTYEQYF.

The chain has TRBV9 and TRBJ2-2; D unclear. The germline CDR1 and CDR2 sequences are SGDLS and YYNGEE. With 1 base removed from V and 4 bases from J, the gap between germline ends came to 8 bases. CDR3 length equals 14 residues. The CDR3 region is CASSVFASTGELFF. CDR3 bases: TGTGCCAGCAGCGTATTCGCAAGCACCGGGGAGCTGTTTTTT.

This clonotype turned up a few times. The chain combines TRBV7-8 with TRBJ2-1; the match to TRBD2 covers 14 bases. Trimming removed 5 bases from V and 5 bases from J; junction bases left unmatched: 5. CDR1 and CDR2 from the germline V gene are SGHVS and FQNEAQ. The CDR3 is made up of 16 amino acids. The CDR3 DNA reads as TGTGCCAGCAGCCTCGGACTAGCGGGAGGCGACAATGAGCAGTTCTTC. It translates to CASSLGLAGGDNEQFF.